This TCR beta chain appears in the sequencing data of a study of T cells in localized non-small cell lung cancer (TCRdb year 2020). For the wider study: T cell repertoires of fewer than 250 early-stage NSCLC patients were analyzed, with tumors being compared against uninvolved tumor-adjacent lungs. The cohort was made up of around 250 treatment-naive NSCLC patients whose localized lung tumors had been resected. NSCLC patients had a mean age of approximately 66 years, and fewer than 150 were male and 107 female. What the study reported, not specific to this receptor: Uninvolved tumor-adjacent lung showed the highest T cell clonality, higher than tumor, which suggests more focused antigenic responses in the adjacent lung. Longer overall survival was associated with higher blood T cell density, whereas shorter survival was associated with higher adjacent-lung clonality. Multi-region tumor sequencing was not performed, so intratumor heterogeneity could not be excluded. Because the study design was exploratory, TCR variables were selected using unadjusted p-values without false-discovery rate correction. A median of around 50 of the top 100 tumor clones were detected in paired uninvolved adjacent lung, and about 29 of these tumor clones were also found among the top 100 clones of the paired uninvolved adjacent lung.

At diagnosis, tumor, uninvolved tumor-adjacent lung and peripheral blood were collected and then preserved as a mix of FFPE and fresh-frozen material. For TCR repertoire profiling, blood samples were analyzed as peripheral blood mononuclear cells. TCR beta CDR3 regions were sequenced from DNA using the immunoSEQ Assay. In the source study's methods: T cell density was computed as TCR beta template counts normalized to usable DNA estimated by amplifying housekeeping genes. Using the preseqR package, richness was estimated by extrapolating to 120,000 templates for tissue samples and 400,000 templates for PBMC samples. Clonality was defined by subtracting Pielou's evenness from one. Tissue-enriched TCRs were identified by differential abundance testing using productive amino-acid clonotypes, minimum total count 5 and alpha 0.1. The Jaccard Index and the Morisita Overlap Index were used to measure how much the repertoires overlapped between compartments. GLIPH grouped TCR beta CDR3s together with public tetramer-defined viral CDR3s, and a viral motif had to include at least three viral sequences and show V-gene enrichment. TCRdb obtained this table from immuneACCESS and retained in-frame rearrangements with V and J assigned. These tables miss some clones; where compared with another copy, unresolved V genes account for less than half of the shortfall, and the remainder is unexplained. V and J calls and clone size are given by that table; D and trimming were obtained from the DNA. Within this sample are around 140,000 clones, with about 89% of them counted one time only. The ten largest clones add up to over 1.5% of the sample.

With regard to this clone: Its antigen is currently not known. The input lacks base qualities; no much larger clone sits a single base away.

V is clipped by 4 bases and J by 5 bases, and the sequence between their germline boundaries is 17 bases long. Reading from cysteine to phenylalanine, the CDR3 counts 15 amino acids. Of the read, only the CDR3 DNA is kept; its 45 bases are in frame from base 1. As encoded in the germline V gene, CDR1 is MDHEN while CDR2 is SYDVKM. Sequencing was performed on peripheral blood, taken before any cancer treatment. The chain is encoded by TRBV28 joined to TRBJ1-2, and perhaps TRBD1 as D gene, on 6 matching bases. The clonotype comes from a female donor aged 60 or older with stage I lung adenocarcinoma. The CDR3 region has the sequence CASSSIRQALYGYTF. Read as DNA, the sequence is TGTGCCAGCAGTTCTATCAGACAGGCCCTGTATGGCTACACCTTC.